One sample yielded the 19 T cell receptor beta chains listed below, sequenced in a study of T cells after somatic rescue of genetic block. Sequenced by immunoSEQ multiplex PCR; TCRdb stores in-frame clones only, minus some. This sample has approximately 88,000 clones; over 80% occur once, and the top ten carry about 1.5%. Sequencing was performed on peripheral blood mononuclear cells (PBMCs). The receptors come from a young woman.

The genes are TRBV30 and TRBJ2-2, with unresolved D. V shed 5 bases and J shed 4 bases, with 14 bases lying between them. Germline V gene lookup returns CDR1 GTSNPN and CDR2 SVGIG (reference sequence). The length of the CDR3 is 14 residues. The chain's CDR3 is CAWDITTPTGELFF. The CDR3 bases are TGTGCCTGGGATATAACAACCCCCACCGGGGAGCTGTTTTTT.

The chain couples TRBV27 to TRBJ2-7, with TRBD2 matching 7 bases. Germline V CDR1 and CDR2: MNHEY, SMNVEV (reference sequence). CDR3 length: 15 amino acids. The V and J ends lost 4 bases and 3 bases, in that order; junction bases with no gene match: 9. The CDR3 DNA follows: TGTGCCAGCAGTTCGGGGGGAGGTCTTTTCTACGAGCAGTACTTC. It codes for CASSSGGGLFYEQYF.

The chain joins TRBV9 to TRBJ2-3, with D perhaps TRBD1 (6 bases). CDR3 length: 18 amino acids. Germline CDR1 is SGDLS and CDR2 is YYNGEE. V was clipped by 1 base and J by 2 bases, with 20 bases between them. For the CDR3, the DNA is TGTGCCAGCAGCGTAAGCTTTGGCATGGGGGCAAACACAGATACGCAGTATTTT. Its translation is CASSVSFGMGANTDTQYF.

This chain uses TRBV9 with TRBJ2-1; no firm D call. The CDR3 extends over 13 amino acids. The ends were cut back, 0 bases at V and 3 bases at J, with 4 bases in the middle. Germline assignment: CDR1 SGDLS and CDR2 YYNGEE. The CDR3 bases are TGTGCCAGCAGCGTAGAAGACTACAATGAGCAGTTCTTC. Translating it yields CASSVEDYNEQFF.

The V gene is TRBV19, the J gene TRBJ2-2; D tentatively reads TRBD1 or TRBD2 (5 bases each). Between the trimmed V and J ends, which lost 7 bases and 3 bases, there was a span of 12 bases. Germline CDR1 and CDR2: LNHDA and SQIVND (reference sequence). The CDR3 has 14 residues. In nucleotides, the CDR3 is TGTGCCAGTATTTCAGGGAGCCACACCGGGGAGCTGTTTTTT. It yields the protein CASISGSHTGELFF.

This clone was observed a handful of times. The rearrangement joins TRBV6-1 to TRBJ2-7; a possible D gene is TRBD1 (6 bases). Trimming stripped 0 bases from V and 3 bases from J, with 9 bases between. Germline loops: CDR1 MNHNS, CDR2 SASEGT. CDR3 length: 14 amino acids. Written as DNA, the CDR3 is TGTGCCAGCAGTGAAGCCGACAGGTACTACGAGCAGTACTTC. Its translation is CASSEADRYYEQYF.

The chain is built from TRBV27 and TRBJ2-1; TRBD2 is a possible D gene (5 bases). Germline V CDR1 and CDR2: MNHEY, SMNVEV (reference sequence). V was cut by 5 bases and J by 5 bases, with 13 bases left in between. This CDR3 has 14 amino acids. CDR3 DNA sequence: TGTGCCAGCAGTCTACCCTCAGCGGACAATGAGCAGTTCTTC. Translation gives CASSLPSADNEQFF.

The J gene is TRBJ1-3, the V gene TRBV19; D gene ambiguous. Looked up from germline, CDR1 is LNHDA and CDR2 is SQIVND (reference sequence). Trimming pared 7 bases from V and 0 bases from J, leaving 19 bases between. The CDR3 runs 17 residues. The CDR3 DNA follows: TGTGCCAGTACCATTCTGAGGACTCAGAGCTCTGGAAACACCATATATTTT. Its translation is CASTILRTQSSGNTIYF.

The chain recombines TRBV30 with TRBJ1-2, with a possible D match to TRBD1 (5 bases). Trimming removed 4 bases from V and 3 bases from J, with 15 bases in between. The CDR3 consists of 14 residues. Germline V lookup: CDR1 GTSNPN, CDR2 SVGIG (reference sequence). CDR3 DNA sequence: TGTGCCTGGATGCCTGCGACAGTCTACTATGGCTACACCTTC. Translation: CAWMPATVYYGYTF. Supplemented by reference TRBV30 and TRBJ1-2, the full variable domain reads SQTIHQWPATLVQPVGSPLSLECTVEGTSNPNLYWYRQAAGRGLQLLFYSVGIGQISSEVPQNLSASRPQDRQFILSSKKLLLSDSGFYLCAWMPATVYYGYTFGSGTRLTVV.

The rearrangement uses TRBV5-7 and TRBJ1-5; 9 bases match TRBD1. TRBV5-7 is an ORF for which the function is uncertain. Germline trimming cut 4 bases from V and 6 bases from J; bases unmatched to any gene: 5. This CDR3 spans 14 amino acids. The CDR3 spells CASSHRGHFQPQHF. The DNA for the CDR3 is TGTGCCAGCAGCCACAGGGGGCATTTTCAGCCCCAGCATTTT.

For the CDR3, the DNA is TGCAGCGCCCAACCCGGGACTACGAGCACAGATACGCAGTATTTT. Amino acid sequence: CSAQPGTTSTDTQYF. The V gene is TRBV29-1, the J gene TRBJ2-3; 7 bases agree with TRBD2. Unmatched junction bases numbered 10, after V lost 7 bases and J lost 0 bases. Germline V gene sequence: CDR1 SQVTM, CDR2 ANQGSEA. The CDR3 is 15 amino acids.

The genes are TRBV5-4 and TRBJ1-2; 8 bases are shared with TRBD1. This CDR3 is 16 amino acids long. From germline, CDR1 is SGHNT and CDR2 YYREEE (reference sequence). Unmatched junction bases numbered 13, after V lost 5 bases and J lost 4 bases. DNA for the CDR3: TGTGCCAGCAGTCAGGGACAGGCAATTACAAGCTATGGCTACACCTTC. The encoded protein is CASSQGQAITSYGYTF.

The chain joins TRBV15 to TRBJ2-2, with D perhaps matching TRBD2 (5 bases). This CDR3 is 18 amino acids long. Trimming removed 2 bases at V and 0 bases at J, with 16 bases between. Germline V gene sequence: CDR1 LNHNV, CDR2 YYDKDF (reference sequence). DNA of the CDR3: TGTGCCACCAGCAGACCAGGACTCTCCCCGTCGAACACCGGGGAGCTGTTTTTT. It translates to CATSRPGLSPSNTGELFF.

V and J are TRBV27 and TRBJ2-5; 8 bases are shared with TRBD1. The J segment lost 5 bases and the V segment lost 5 bases, leaving 10 bases of the junction unmatched. Germline CDR1 MNHEY, CDR2 SMNVEV (reference sequence). There are 15 residues in the CDR3. This CDR3 reads CASSDTGGFGETQYF. The CDR3 nucleotides read TGTGCCAGCAGTGACACAGGGGGTTTTGGTGAGACCCAGTACTTC.

This chain connects TRBV14 to TRBJ1-4, with D tentatively TRBD1 (6 bases). CDR1 and CDR2 (germline): SGHDN, FVKESK. Trimming cost V 3 bases and J 5 bases, with 19 bases left between them. The CDR3 length is 17 residues. The CDR3 nucleotides are TGTGCCAGCAGCCAGGGGGCCGCGGGCAGGCGGAATGAAAAACTGTTTTTT. Residues: CASSQGAAGRRNEKLFF.

The rearrangement joins TRBV30 to TRBJ2-6, with D possibly TRBD2 on 5 matching bases. Trimming removed 1 base from V and 5 bases from J, with 9 bases in between. The CDR3 contains 14 residues. Germline V gene lookup returns CDR1 GTSNPN and CDR2 SVGIG (reference sequence). The CDR3 nucleotides read TGTGCCTGGAGTGAGGTGACTAGGGCCAACGTCCTGACTTTC. Protein sequence: CAWSEVTRANVLTF.

The chain combines TRBV28 with TRBJ1-1; no clear D. The V end lost 5 bases, the J end lost 8 bases, and 9 bases lay between the germline ends. The germline V gene encodes CDR1 MDHEN and CDR2 SYDVKM. The CDR3 loop spans 11 amino acids. Here the CDR3 reads CASSPLSEAFF. In DNA form, the CDR3 reads TGTGCCAGCAGTCCCCTGTCCGAAGCTTTCTTT.

The chain recombines TRBV19 with TRBJ1-3, with D possibly being TRBD1 (6 bases). The ends were cut back, 3 bases at V and 2 bases at J, with 14 bases in the middle. Germline V gives CDR1 LNHDA, CDR2 SQIVND (reference sequence). This CDR3 has 16 amino acids. CDR3 in amino acids: CASSISTGSPGNTIYF. The CDR3 nucleotides read TGTGCCAGTAGTATTTCAACAGGGTCTCCTGGAAACACCATATATTTT.

This clone has just one count. The gene calls are TRBV7-9 and TRBJ2-5; D is ambiguous. The germline gives CDR1 SEHNR, CDR2 FQNEAQ (reference sequence). This CDR3 is built from 11 residues. Trimming shortened V by 8 bases and J by 1 base, and 5 bases separated the two germline ends. The CDR3 DNA sequence: TGTGCCAGCCAGCTCCAAGAGACCCAGTACTTC. Its translation is CASQLQETQYF.